Shown below are 32 T cell receptor beta chains from a single sample sequenced in a study of T cell responses to AZD1222 COVID-19 vaccine. Generated by immunoSEQ multiplex PCR, the TCRdb table keeps only in-frame clones and is missing some. Of about 110,000 clones in the sample, roughly 90% were seen once. Sequencing was performed on peripheral blood, taken on day 0 of AZD1222 vaccination. These receptors were obtained from an adult in good health.

The chain couples TRBV7-9 to TRBJ1-4; D is undetermined. V was clipped by 0 bases and J by 0 bases, with 8 bases between them. The CDR3 is made up of 16 amino acids. Per the germline V gene, CDR1 is SEHNR and CDR2 is FQNEAQ (reference sequence). The CDR3 loop is CASSLAPVATNEKLFF. The CDR3 bases are TGTGCCAGCAGCTTAGCGCCCGTTGCAACTAATGAAAAACTGTTTTTT.

The gene calls are TRBV3-1 (or the pseudogene TRBV3-2) and TRBJ2-7; D tentatively fits TRBD1 or TRBD2 (6 bases each). Germline values: CDR1 LGHDT, CDR2 YNNKEL (reference sequence). Between the trimmed V and J ends, which lost 4 bases and 11 bases, there was a span of 18 bases. The CDR3 totals 13 residues. The CDR3 spells CASSPQLAKGEYF. Written as DNA, the CDR3 is TGTGCCAGCAGCCCCCAACTAGCCAAGGGGGAGTACTTC.

The chain combines TRBV30 with TRBJ2-1; D not resolved. Germline V gene data show CDR1 as GTSNPN and CDR2 as SVGIG (reference sequence). The V gene lost 4 bases and the J gene lost 0 bases, with 10 bases spanning the gap. This CDR3 spans 14 amino acids. In nucleotides, the CDR3 is TGTGCCTGGATACCCCTCGGCTCCTACAATGAGCAGTTCTTC. Its translation: CAWIPLGSYNEQFF.

The chain combines TRBV6-2 or TRBV6-3 with TRBJ2-3; 10 nucleotides line up with TRBD2. Trimming removed 6 bases from V and 2 bases from J; junction bases left unmatched: 5. This CDR3 spans 15 amino acids. Germline CDR1 and CDR2: MNHEY and SVGEGT. CDR3 nucleotide sequence: TGTGCCAGCAGCATTACTAGCGGGACCACAGATACGCAGTATTTT. This gives the protein CASSITSGTTDTQYF.

V and J are TRBV6-2 or TRBV6-3 and TRBJ2-7; TRBD1 aligns across 10 bases. The length of the CDR3 is 15 residues. Germline V gene lookup returns CDR1 MNHEY and CDR2 SVGEGT. J lost 6 bases, V lost 0 bases, and 5 bases had no gene match. The CDR3 nucleotides are TGTGCCAGCAGTTACTCGGGGACAGGGGTCGGCGAGCAGTACTTC. It is translated as CASSYSGTGVGEQYF.

The chain combines TRBV28 with TRBJ1-4, with 11 bases lining up with TRBD1. CDR1 and CDR2 from the germline V gene are MDHEN and SYDVKM. J was trimmed by 9 bases and V by 6 bases; bases with no gene match: 12. The CDR3 is 16 residues long. CDR3 bases: TGTGCCAGCAGGGGGACAGGGGGGCTCGTCGGGAAAAAACTGTTTTTT. Protein sequence: CASRGTGGLVGKKLFF.

V and J are TRBV30 and TRBJ1-2, with D uncertain. This CDR3 comprises 11 residues. V was pared by 4 bases and J by 8 bases, with 11 bases between. Germline lookup yields CDR1 GTSNPN and CDR2 SVGIG (reference sequence). The DNA for the CDR3 is TGTGCCTGGACATTCGCGGGGGGCTACACCTTC. This gives the protein CAWTFAGGYTF.

The chain uses TRBV7-3 and TRBJ1-2, with D maybe TRBD1 (5 bases). The CDR3 covers 14 residues. Trimming took 3 bases from V and 0 from J, leaving 8 bases between them. Germline CDR1 reads SGHTA; CDR2 reads FQGTGA. The CDR3 loop is CASSFGQTNYGYTF. CDR3 nucleotide sequence: TGTGCCAGCAGCTTTGGACAAACTAACTATGGCTACACCTTC.

The J gene is TRBJ1-1, the V gene TRBV27; 7 nucleotides line up with TRBD1. J lost 8 bases, V lost 6 bases, and 12 bases had no gene match. This CDR3 is built from 14 residues. Per germline, CDR1 MNHEY and CDR2 SMNVEV (reference sequence). The CDR3 DNA reads as TGTGCCAGCAGGCCCCCGACAGGGAATTCCGAAGCTTTCTTT. This sequence encodes CASRPPTGNSEAFF.

The chain links TRBV7-2 to TRBJ1-5; D remains unclear. Trimming cost V 3 bases and J 2 bases, with 5 bases left between them. CDR1 and CDR2 from the germline V gene are SGHTA and FQGNSA. This CDR3 spans 13 amino acids. The CDR3 loop reads CASSFTGNQPQHF. In DNA form, the CDR3 reads TGTGCCAGCAGCTTCACAGGCAATCAGCCCCAGCATTTT.

The gene calls are TRBV9 and TRBJ1-3; a possible D gene is TRBD1 (5 bases). The CDR3 has 12 amino acids. Germline V gives CDR1 SGDLS, CDR2 YYNGEE. The V end was cut by 7 bases, the J end by 1 base, with 6 bases between. The DNA for the CDR3 is TGTGCCAGCCGGGGGTCTGGAAACACCATATATTTT. Its protein is CASRGSGNTIYF.

DNA for the CDR3: TGTGCCAGCAGTGATGTGACAGGGGCGTTCTCTGGAAACACCATATATTTT. Amino acid sequence: CASSDVTGAFSGNTIYF. The chain links TRBV6-1 to TRBJ1-3, with 8 nucleotides matching TRBD1. V gave up 3 bases and J gave up 0 bases; unmatched junction bases: 7. CDR3 length: 17 amino acids. From germline, CDR1 is MNHNS and CDR2 SASEGT.

The rearrangement joins TRBV19 to TRBJ2-5, with TRBD2 matching over 11 bases. The CDR3 loop spans 17 amino acids. V shed 1 base, J shed 5 bases, and the junction held 9 bases outside the gene matches. Germline V gene lookup returns CDR1 LNHDA and CDR2 SQIVND (reference sequence). This CDR3 reads CASSIASLAGGWETQYF. CDR3 DNA: TGTGCCAGTAGTATAGCTTCCCTAGCGGGAGGATGGGAGACCCAGTACTTC.

This chain links TRBV7-8 with TRBJ1-3; possible D gene TRBD1, 5 bases. The germline V gene encodes CDR1 SGHVS and CDR2 FQNEAQ. The CDR3 extends over 13 amino acids. V lost 9 bases and J 4 bases, leaving 13 bases between the germline ends. This CDR3 is CASRRGVGNTIYF. CDR3 sequence (DNA): TGTGCCAGTAGAAGGGGTGTCGGAAACACCATATATTTT.

This clone has a single count. This sequence joins TRBV2 and TRBJ1-5, with D uncertain. CDR1 SNHLY and CDR2 FYNNEI come from the germline V gene. The CDR3 covers 14 residues. Deletions cut 5 bases from V and 0 bases from J, with 8 bases between. CDR3 amino acids: CASSKLNSNQPQHF. CDR3 sequence (DNA): TGTGCCAGCAGTAAACTCAATAGCAATCAGCCCCAGCATTTT.

This sequence joins TRBV6-6 and TRBJ2-1; 7 positions agree with TRBD2. V trimming: 3 bases; J trimming: 7 bases; junction bases outside the gene matches: 9. The germline V gene has CDR1 MNHNY and CDR2 SVGAGI (reference sequence). The CDR3 spans 15 residues. The CDR3 region has the DNA TGTGCCAGCAGTTATCGAGGGAGGGCGGGGAATGAGCAGTTCTTC. As protein: CASSYRGRAGNEQFF.

The V gene is TRBV18, the J gene TRBJ1-6, with 9 bases identical to TRBD1. This CDR3 is 14 amino acids long. CDR1 KGHSH and CDR2 LQKENI come from the germline V gene. V lost 3 bases, J lost 13 bases, and 7 bases stayed unmatched. The CDR3, as DNA: TGTGCCAGCTCACCGAGGGACAGGGTAGCCCCCCTCCACTTT. Protein: CASSPRDRVAPLHF.

J is TRBJ1-1 and V is TRBV5-6; D remains unclear. Germline V lookup: CDR1 SGHDT, CDR2 YYEEEE. V shed 0 bases and J shed 5 bases, with 14 bases lying between them. The CDR3 spans 15 residues. Here the CDR3 reads CASSLGSQYSTEAFF. In DNA, the CDR3 is TGTGCCAGCAGCTTGGGATCTCAATATTCTACTGAAGCTTTCTTT.

DNA for the CDR3: TGTGCCAGCAGCTTAAGGAGGGGAACTAATGAAAAACTGTTTTTT. It yields the protein CASSLRRGTNEKLFF. This rearrangement joins TRBV7-2 to TRBJ1-4; possibly TRBD1 for D (5 bases). The V end was cut by 2 bases, the J end by 1 base, with 8 bases between. This CDR3 has 15 amino acids. Germline lookup yields CDR1 SGHTA and CDR2 FQGNSA. Full variable domain (remainder filled in from reference TRBV7-2 and TRBJ1-4): GAGVSQSPSNKVTEKGKDVELRCDPISGHTALYWYRQSLGQGLEFLIYFQGNSAPDKSGLPSDRFSAERTGGSVSTLTIQRTQQEDSAVYLCASSLRRGTNEKLFFGSGTQLSVL.

V usage is TRBV28 and J usage is TRBJ1-4; D is uncertain. V was shortened by 11 bases and J by 2 bases, with 9 bases between the two germline ends. Germline CDR1 reads MDHEN; CDR2 reads SYDVKM. CDR3 length: 12 residues. CDR3 DNA: TGTGCCGGTGGACGGACTAATGAAAAACTGTTTTTT. It specifies CAGGRTNEKLFF.

The chain combines TRBV6-5 with TRBJ1-5; maybe TRBD1 (5 bases). CDR3 length equals 14 residues. The V gene's germline CDR1 is MNHEY and CDR2 SVGAGI. With 5 bases removed from V and 6 bases from J, the gap between germline ends came to 14 bases. The CDR3 loop is CASSNRDGGQPQHF. The CDR3 DNA follows: TGTGCCAGCAGTAACCGGGACGGCGGTCAGCCCCAGCATTTT.

The gene calls are TRBV7-3 and TRBJ1-2; D uncertain. V lost 4 bases and J 7 bases, leaving 13 bases between the germline ends. From germline, CDR1 is SGHTA and CDR2 FQGTGA. The CDR3 is 13 amino acids. CDR3 sequence: CASSYPQDTGYTF. The CDR3 DNA reads TGTGCCAGCAGCTATCCCCAGGATACTGGCTACACCTTC. The full variable domain, in which reference TRBV7-3 and TRBJ1-2 provide the parts outside the CDR3, is GAGVSQTPSNKVTEKGKYVELRCDPISGHTALYWYRQSLGQGPEFLIYFQGTGAADDSGLPNDRFFAVRPEGSVSTLKIQRTERGDSAVYLCASSYPQDTGYTFGSGTRLTVV.

The chain combines TRBV6-2 or TRBV6-3 with TRBJ1-5; D uncertain. This CDR3 comprises 17 residues. Trimming took off 0 bases at V and 0 bases at J, with 12 bases between the two ends. CDR1 is MNHEY and CDR2 is SVGEGT in the germline V gene. The CDR3 DNA reads as TGTGCCAGCAGTTACTCCACAGTCCCCTATAGCAATCAGCCCCAGCATTTT. This encodes CASSYSTVPYSNQPQHF.

V and J are TRBV5-1 and TRBJ2-4; tentatively, D is TRBD2 (5 bases). Per the germline V gene, CDR1 is SGHRS and CDR2 is YFSETQ. This CDR3 comprises 16 residues. The ends were cut back, 1 base at V and 0 bases at J, with 11 bases in the middle. CDR3 amino acids: CASSLPGGIAKNIQYF. CDR3 nucleotides: TGCGCCAGCAGCTTGCCAGGAGGAATAGCCAAAAACATTCAGTACTTC.

The chain couples TRBV27 to TRBJ1-1; D perhaps matches TRBD1 (5 bases). V was pared by 6 bases and J by 0 bases, with 17 bases between. In germline, CDR1 is MNHEY, CDR2 SMNVEV (reference sequence). CDR3 size: 16 residues. The DNA for the CDR3 is TGTGCCAGCAGCCCCCAGGGATACTACATGAACACTGAAGCTTTCTTT. This sequence encodes CASSPQGYYMNTEAFF.

This CDR3 reads CASSLGGAASYEQYF. The CDR3 DNA reads TGTGCCAGCAGCTTAGGGGGGGCGGCCTCCTACGAGCAGTACTTC. The chain recombines TRBV7-2 with TRBJ2-7, with D possibly called TRBD1 or TRBD2 (6 bases each). CDR1 and CDR2 from the germline V gene are SGHTA and FQGNSA. The CDR3 has 15 amino acids. V lost 1 base to trimming and J lost 0 bases, with 10 bases between them.

This clone was recorded once. The chain combines TRBV6-7 with TRBJ2-1; D gene ambiguous. TRBV6-7 is classed as an ORF, of uncertain function. V lost 11 bases, J lost 4 bases, and 12 bases lay in between. CDR3 size: 12 residues. CDR3 amino acids: CAAPVRYNEQFF. Here the CDR3 DNA reads TGTGCCGCCCCCGTACGTTACAATGAGCAGTTCTTC.

V is TRBV9 and J is TRBJ2-1; 12 bases map to TRBD2. The CDR3 totals 15 residues. V was pared by 1 base and J by 6 bases, with 2 bases of the junction left unmatched. Germline CDR1 reads SGDLS; CDR2 reads YYNGEE. Here the CDR3 DNA reads TGTGCCAGCAGCGTATCTAGCGGGAGGGGCAATGAGCAGTTCTTC. Its protein is CASSVSSGRGNEQFF.

The V call is TRBV7-8, the J call TRBJ2-7, with D uncertain. Trimming stripped 0 bases from V and 1 base from J, with 7 bases between. Germline-derived CDR1 and CDR2 are SGHVS and FQNEAQ. The CDR3 sequence is 14 residues long. For the CDR3, the DNA is TGTGCCAGCAGCTTAGCGCCCGGGTCCTACGAGCAGTACTTC. Protein sequence: CASSLAPGSYEQYF. Drawing the rest from reference TRBV7-8 and TRBJ2-7, the complete variable domain is GAGVSQSPRYKVAKRGQDVALRCDPISGHVSLFWYQQALGQGPEFLTYFQNEAQLDKSGLPSDRFFAERPEGSVSTLKIQRTQQEDSAVYLCASSLAPGSYEQYFGPGTRLTVT.

This rearrangement joins TRBV18 to TRBJ2-3; D is possibly TRBD2 (5 bases). The V gene's germline CDR1 is KGHSH and CDR2 LQKENI. This CDR3 has 14 amino acids. V was clipped by 3 bases and J by 2 bases, with 9 bases between them. The chain's CDR3 is CASSPSGSTDTQYF. The CDR3 region has the DNA TGTGCCAGCTCACCTTCGGGGTCCACAGATACGCAGTATTTT.

V is TRBV18 and J is TRBJ2-2; no firm D call. The CDR3 is 14 residues long. Looked up from germline, CDR1 is KGHSH and CDR2 is LQKENI. The V end was cut by 3 bases, the J end by 4 bases, with 9 bases between. The CDR3 DNA reads TGTGCCAGCTCACCGGACGGTCTCACCGGGGAGCTGTTTTTT. As protein: CASSPDGLTGELFF.

V usage is TRBV6-5 and J usage is TRBJ1-1; D is undetermined. Germline CDR1 MNHEY, CDR2 SVGAGI. The CDR3 totals 14 residues. Trimming removed 4 bases from V and 10 bases from J, with 19 bases in between. CDR3 amino acids: CASSLSGVRKGAFF. The CDR3 bases are TGTGCCAGCAGTTTATCCGGGGTACGAAAGGGAGCTTTCTTT.